Listed here are 26 T cell receptor beta chains from one sample, sequenced in a study of cytomegalovirus exposure and HLA in healthy donors. Sequencing used immunoSEQ multiplex PCR; TCRdb keeps in-frame clones, though not all of them. The sample contains about 180,000 clones, 80% to 90% of which appear only once. Sequencing used PBMCs. These receptors were obtained from a woman younger than 45 in good health and CMV-seronegative.

The DNA for the CDR3 is TGTGCCAGCAGTCGAGGGGACAGGGTTAAGGAAAAACTGTTTTTT. Translated: CASSRGDRVKEKLFF. The chain couples TRBV7-2 to TRBJ1-4; 9 nucleotides line up with TRBD1. CDR3 length: 15 amino acids. The J segment lost 8 bases and the V segment lost 6 bases, leaving 10 bases of the junction unmatched. CDR1 and CDR2 (germline): SGHTA, FQGNSA.

The chain has TRBV7-2 and TRBJ1-2; 9 bases line up with TRBD1. This CDR3 is built from 16 residues. The V gene end was trimmed by 5 bases and the J gene end by 6 bases; junction bases not matched to a gene: 13. Germline V gene sequence: CDR1 SGHTA, CDR2 FQGNSA. CDR3 protein: CASSPSGTGKANGYTF. The CDR3 DNA reads TGTGCCAGCAGCCCTTCCGGGACAGGGAAGGCAAATGGCTACACCTTC.

The chain is built from TRBV19 and TRBJ2-2; 10 bases align to TRBD1. Germline V CDR1 and CDR2: LNHDA, SQIVND (reference sequence). The J segment lost 1 base and the V segment lost 4 bases, leaving 6 bases of the junction unmatched. CDR3 size: 17 residues. The CDR3 region has the DNA TGTGCCAGTAGTACATACGACAGGGGGCAGAACACCGGGGAGCTGTTTTTT. It specifies CASSTYDRGQNTGELFF.

V is TRBV10-3 and J is TRBJ2-1; D possibly corresponds to TRBD2 (5 bases). Germline-derived CDR1 and CDR2 are ENHRY and SYGVKD. The CDR3 has 14 residues. V lost 0 bases to trimming and J lost 8 bases, with 11 bases between them. This chain's CDR3 is CAISESRVPHEQFF. The CDR3 coding sequence is TGTGCCATCAGTGAGTCGCGGGTTCCCCATGAGCAGTTCTTC.

This clone was seen only once. In DNA form, the CDR3 reads TGTGCCAGCAGCCAAGATGTCAGGGGAACTAACTATGGCTACACCTTC. It yields the protein CASSQDVRGTNYGYTF. The chain employs TRBV14 and TRBJ1-2, with a possible D match to TRBD1 (6 bases). V lost 0 bases, J lost 0 bases, and 11 bases lay in between. The germline gives CDR1 SGHDN, CDR2 FVKESK. The CDR3 spans 16 residues.

This sequence joins TRBV7-9 and TRBJ1-6, with TRBD1 matching over 7 bases. The CDR3 is 15 residues long. The germline V gene encodes CDR1 SEHNR and CDR2 FQNEAQ (reference sequence). After removal of 2 bases from V and 7 bases from J, the junction contained 5 bases not matched to a gene. The CDR3 region has the DNA TGTGCCAGCAGCTTATTAGACAGGGACAATTCACCCCTCCACTTT. This translates into CASSLLDRDNSPLHF. Full variable domain (missing parts from reference TRBV7-9 and TRBJ1-6): DTGVSQNPRHKITKRGQNVTFRCDPISEHNRLYWYRQTLGQGPEFLTYFQNEAQLEKSRLLSDRFSAERPKGSFSTLEIQRTEQGDSAMYLCASSLLDRDNSPLHFGNGTRLTVT.

This rearrangement joins TRBV29-1 to TRBJ2-1, with D possibly TRBD2 on 5 matching bases. Per germline, CDR1 SQVTM and CDR2 ANQGSEA. The CDR3 is 11 amino acids. Trimming stripped 4 bases from V and 5 bases from J, with 6 bases between. The DNA for the CDR3 is TGCAGCGTTGCGGAGGACAATGAGCAGTTCTTC. Amino acid sequence: CSVAEDNEQFF.

The rearrangement links TRBV28 to TRBJ1-1, with 9 bases lining up with TRBD1. This CDR3 is built from 16 residues. The V gene end was trimmed by 5 bases and the J gene end by 2 bases; junction bases not matched to a gene: 9. The germline V gene has CDR1 MDHEN and CDR2 SYDVKM. The CDR3 loop is CASSLIQGASNTEAFF. The CDR3 bases are TGTGCCAGCAGTCTCATACAGGGGGCTAGTAACACTGAAGCTTTCTTT.

Comment on this clone: Within the sample, other DNA sequences also encode this same CDR3. The gene calls are TRBV7-2 and TRBJ2-2, with D unresolved. CDR3 length equals 14 residues. Per the germline V gene, CDR1 is SGHTA and CDR2 is FQGNSA. With 1 base removed from V and 4 bases from J, the gap between germline ends came to 7 bases. The CDR3 reads CASSLGLVTGELFF. Here the CDR3 DNA reads TGTGCCAGCAGCTTAGGCCTAGTCACCGGGGAGCTGTTTTTT.

The chain uses TRBV7-6 and TRBJ2-7, with unresolved D. The CDR3 extends over 12 amino acids. Germline V lookup: CDR1 SGHVS, CDR2 FNYEAQ. The ends were cut back, 2 bases at V and 5 bases at J, with 7 bases in the middle. The CDR3 nucleotides read TGTGCCAGCAGCTTAATTTCAAACGAGCAGTACTTC. Protein sequence: CASSLISNEQYF.

This chain links TRBV7-9 with TRBJ1-2, with 7 bases lining up with TRBD1. The CDR3 is made up of 14 amino acids. The J segment lost 7 bases and the V segment lost 5 bases, leaving 10 bases of the junction unmatched. Germline assignment: CDR1 SEHNR and CDR2 FQNEAQ (reference sequence). CDR3 sequence: CASSVSKGAVGYTF. CDR3 in DNA: TGTGCCAGCAGCGTCTCGAAGGGGGCGGTTGGCTACACCTTC.

The genes are TRBV29-1 and TRBJ2-7; tentatively, D is TRBD1 (6 bases). Germline values: CDR1 SQVTM, CDR2 ANQGSEA. V lost 5 bases to trimming and J lost 0 bases, with 14 bases between them. There are 14 residues in the CDR3. CDR3 loop: CSVFGTHSSYEQYF. DNA of the CDR3: TGCAGCGTTTTTGGGACACACAGCTCCTACGAGCAGTACTTC.

J is TRBJ2-7 and V is TRBV11-2; D is perhaps TRBD2 (6 bases). The V gene's germline CDR1 is SGHAT and CDR2 FQNNGV. Trimming took off 5 bases at V and 3 bases at J, with 11 bases between the two ends. The CDR3 extends over 13 amino acids. The DNA for the CDR3 is TGTGCCAGCAGCGCGACTAGAGTCTACGAGCAGTACTTC. Translating gives CASSATRVYEQYF.

This clone was found once. This chain links TRBV29-1 with TRBJ2-2; TRBD1 matches at 10 bases. This CDR3 region has 17 residues. CDR1 is SQVTM and CDR2 is ANQGSEA in the germline V gene. V lost 1 base and J lost 4; bases outside the gene matches: 9. The CDR3 nucleotides read TGCAGCGTTGAAGTGGGGGACAGGGGAGGTGCCACCGGGGAGCTGTTTTTT. Translation gives CSVEVGDRGGATGELFF.

This rearrangement joins TRBV30 to TRBJ2-7; 7 bases line up with TRBD1. Germline assignment: CDR1 GTSNPN and CDR2 SVGIG (reference sequence). V lost 1 base to trimming and J lost 7 bases; unmatched junction nucleotides: 13. The CDR3 contains 15 residues. The CDR3 reads CAWSGGDSGLREQYF. The CDR3 DNA is TGTGCCTGGAGTGGAGGGGACAGTGGACTTAGAGAGCAGTACTTC.

The chain recombines TRBV19 with TRBJ1-2; D unresolved. The V end was cut by 0 bases, the J end by 9 bases, with 14 bases between. CDR3 length equals 14 residues. Germline V gene sequence: CDR1 LNHDA, CDR2 SQIVND (reference sequence). This chain's CDR3 is CASSIDTGSGSYTF. The DNA for the CDR3 is TGTGCCAGTAGTATAGATACGGGGTCTGGGAGCTACACCTTC.

The V gene is TRBV4-1, the J gene TRBJ2-7; 8 bases are a match to TRBD1. The CDR3 runs to 15 residues. CDR1 is MGHRA and CDR2 is YSYEKL in the germline V gene. J gave up 1 base and V 1 base, and 3 bases lay outside the gene matches. CDR3 DNA sequence: TGCGCCAGCAGCCAAGGTCAGGGGGCATCCTACGAGCAGTACTTC. This translates into CASSQGQGASYEQYF.

This chain links TRBV27 with TRBJ1-5, with TRBD1 matching 10 bases. Trimming took 5 bases from V and 2 from J; bases not matched to a gene: 3. CDR3 size: 15 residues. Germline V gives CDR1 MNHEY, CDR2 SMNVEV (reference sequence). The CDR3 sequence is CASSRTGGRNQPQHF. The DNA of the CDR3 is TGTGCCAGCAGTCGGACAGGGGGTCGCAATCAGCCCCAGCATTTT.

This chain uses TRBV5-4 with TRBJ2-1, with TRBD2 as a possible D gene (6 bases). The CDR3 covers 12 residues. The V end was cut by 4 bases, the J end by 8 bases, with 10 bases between. Germline CDR1 reads SGHNT; CDR2 reads YYREEE (reference sequence). Here the CDR3 DNA reads TGTGCCAGCAGCGGGGGGTCCGATGAGCAGTTCTTC. Protein product: CASSGGSDEQFF. Complete variable domain (other parts from reference TRBV5-4 and TRBJ2-1): ETGVTQSPTHLIKTRGQQVTLRCSSQSGHNTVSWYQQALGQGPQFIFQYYREEENGRGNFPPRFSGLQFPNYSSELNVNALELDDSALYLCASSGGSDEQFFGPGTRLTVL.

This clone is a singleton in its sample. The chain links TRBV7-8 to TRBJ1-6; D is unclear. The length of the CDR3 is 15 residues. Germline assignment: CDR1 SGHVS and CDR2 FQNEAQ. The germline V and J ends were trimmed by 1 base and 7 bases, with 11 bases remaining between them. CDR3 in amino acids: CASSLVLADNSPLHF. In DNA, the CDR3 is TGTGCCAGCAGCTTAGTTTTAGCAGACAATTCACCCCTCCACTTT.

This clone has more than one count but fewer than ten. Additional DNA sequences in this sample encode the identical CDR3. The chain has TRBV10-3 and TRBJ1-2; 7 nucleotides match TRBD1. CDR1 ENHRY and CDR2 SYGVKD come from the germline V gene. The CDR3 is made up of 14 amino acids. V lost 4 bases and J lost 2; bases outside the gene matches: 4. The CDR3 DNA reads as TGTGCCATCAGTGGGACAGGACCCAACTATGGCTACACCTTC. Residues: CAISGTGPNYGYTF.

The V call is TRBV6-1, the J call TRBJ1-1, with D possibly being TRBD1 (5 bases). The CDR3 runs to 15 residues. Trimming cost V 4 bases and J 4 bases, with 16 bases left between them. Germline CDR1 and CDR2: MNHNS and SASEGT. CDR3: CASSAEGRVSTEAFF. The CDR3, as DNA: TGTGCCAGCAGTGCGGAGGGGCGCGTCTCCACTGAAGCTTTCTTT.

This clone was recorded only once. The genes are TRBV27 and TRBJ2-7, with TRBD1 matching 7 bases. Unmatched junction bases numbered 7, after V lost 5 bases and J lost 3 bases. Germline CDR1 MNHEY, CDR2 SMNVEV (reference sequence). This CDR3 is built from 14 residues. CDR3 amino acids: CASSLGTADYEQYF. Here the CDR3 DNA reads TGTGCCAGCAGTCTTGGGACAGCGGACTACGAGCAGTACTTC.

V usage is TRBV6-1 and J usage is TRBJ2-7, with D possibly being TRBD2 (6 bases). This CDR3 is built from 16 residues. Germline lookup yields CDR1 MNHNS and CDR2 SASEGT. V was pared by 2 bases and J by 1 base, with 15 bases between. The CDR3: CASSETPRGNSYEQYF. The CDR3 nucleotides are TGTGCCAGCAGTGAAACCCCCCGGGGGAATTCCTACGAGCAGTACTTC.

The chain carries TRBV11-2 and TRBJ2-3, with TRBD1 matching 8 bases. CDR1 SGHAT and CDR2 FQNNGV come from the germline V gene. The CDR3 is made up of 16 amino acids. V gave up 5 bases and J gave up 2 bases; unmatched junction bases: 9. DNA for the CDR3: TGTGCCAGCAGCGCCCGGACAGGGCGCAACACAGATACGCAGTATTTT. Amino acid sequence: CASSARTGRNTDTQYF.

The J gene is TRBJ1-1, the V gene TRBV7-9, with TRBD1 matching 8 bases. The CDR3 has 14 residues. The V gene end was trimmed by 5 bases and the J gene end by 2 bases; junction bases not matched to a gene: 4. Germline CDR1 reads SEHNR; CDR2 reads FQNEAQ (reference sequence). As DNA, the CDR3 is TGTGCCAGCAGCCCCGCAGGGGGCAACACTGAAGCTTTCTTT. Its protein product is CASSPAGGNTEAFF.